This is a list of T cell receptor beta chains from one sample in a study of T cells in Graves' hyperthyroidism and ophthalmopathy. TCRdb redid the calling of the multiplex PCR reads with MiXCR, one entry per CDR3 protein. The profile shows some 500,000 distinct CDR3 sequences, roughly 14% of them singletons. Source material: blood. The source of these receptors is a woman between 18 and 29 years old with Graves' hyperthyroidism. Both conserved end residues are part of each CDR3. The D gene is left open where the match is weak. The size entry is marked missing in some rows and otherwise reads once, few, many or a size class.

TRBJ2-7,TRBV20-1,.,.,TGCAGTGCACGGCCGGGGCGTACTAGCCTTAATACCTACGAGCAGTACTTC,CSARPGRTSLNTYEQYF
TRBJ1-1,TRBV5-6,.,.,TGTGCCAGCACCCTAGAGGGGGGTACTGAAGCTTTCTTT,CASTLEGGTEAFF
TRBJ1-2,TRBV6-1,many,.,TGTGCCAGCAGTGAACGGGAAGCTAACTATGGCTACACCTTC,CASSEREANYGYTF
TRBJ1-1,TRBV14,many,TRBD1,TGTGCCAGCAGCACGGACAGGGTGACTGAAGCTTTCTTT,CASSTDRVTEAFF
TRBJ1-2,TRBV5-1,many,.,TGCGCCAGCAGCTTGGTCGCGGAGTATGGCTACACCTTC,CASSLVAEYGYTF
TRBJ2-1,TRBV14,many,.,TGTGCCAGCAGCCAAGAGCTATACAATGAGCAGTTCTTC,CASSQELYNEQFF
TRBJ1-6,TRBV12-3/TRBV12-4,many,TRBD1,TGTGCCAGCAGTCCCTCCGGGACAGGCCTTAATTCACCCCTCCACTTT,CASSPSGTGLNSPLHF
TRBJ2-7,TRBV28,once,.,TGTGCCAGCAGCTACCTTGGGGGAGCCTACGAGCAGTACTTC,CASSYLGGAYEQYF
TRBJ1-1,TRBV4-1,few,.,TGCGCCAGCAGCCAAGTAGGGGGGGGGACACCTATGAACACTGAAGCTTTCTTT,CASSQVGGGTPMNTEAFF
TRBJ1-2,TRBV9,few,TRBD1,TGTGCCAGCAGCACTACTGACAGGGGGAGGTATGGCTACACCTTC,CASSTTDRGRYGYTF
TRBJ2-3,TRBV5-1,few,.,TGCGCCAGCTCACCTGGAGGGGGCGGCAGCACAGATACGCAGTATTTT,CASSPGGGGSTDTQYF
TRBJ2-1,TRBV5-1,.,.,TGCGCCAGCAGCTTGGAAGCGTCCTCGGCTAATGAGCAGTTCTTC,CASSLEASSANEQFF
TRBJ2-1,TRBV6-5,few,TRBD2,TGTGCCAGCAGTTACTCGGGTTCGGGGGCTCGGACTAGCGGGAGGTACAATGAGCAGTTCTTC,CASSYSGSGARTSGRYNEQFF
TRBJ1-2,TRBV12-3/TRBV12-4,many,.,TGTGCCAGCAGTTACGCCGGGACCGTGAACTATGGCTACACCTTC,CASSYAGTVNYGYTF
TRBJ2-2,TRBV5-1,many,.,TGCGCCAGCAGCTTGGCCGAGCGCGGAACCACCGGGGAGCTGTTTTTT,CASSLAERGTTGELFF
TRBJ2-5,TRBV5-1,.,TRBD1,TGCGCCAGCAGCTCCTACAGGGGCCAAGAGACCCAGTACTTC,CASSSYRGQETQYF
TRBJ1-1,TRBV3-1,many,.,TGTGCCAGCAGCCAGGGACCCGAAACTGAAGCTTTCTTT,CASSQGPETEAFF
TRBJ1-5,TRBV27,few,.,TGTGCCAGCAGTTTGGCCGAAGATAGCAATCAGCCCCAGCATTTT,CASSLAEDSNQPQHF
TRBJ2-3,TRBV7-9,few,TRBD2,TGTGCCAGCAGGCTAGTCGGGAGGATGAGCACAGATACGCAGTATTTT,CASRLVGRMSTDTQYF
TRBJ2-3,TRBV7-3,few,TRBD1,TGTGCCAGCAGCTTACAGGGACAGGGCACAGATACGCAGTATTTT,CASSLQGQGTDTQYF
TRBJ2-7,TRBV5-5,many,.,TGTGCCAGCAGCTTGGACGGTACCTACGAGCAGTACTTC,CASSLDGTYEQYF
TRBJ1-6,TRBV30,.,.,TGTGCCTGGAGTGTCGGGATTAGGCCCCTCCACTTT,CAWSVGIRPLHF
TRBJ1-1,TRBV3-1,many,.,TGTGCCAGCAGCCCCGGACAGACCTTCATGAACACTGAAGCTTTCTTT,CASSPGQTFMNTEAFF
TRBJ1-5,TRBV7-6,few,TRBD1,TGTGCCAGCAGCCTCGGGACAGGCGAAATCAATCAGCCCCAGCATTTT,CASSLGTGEINQPQHF
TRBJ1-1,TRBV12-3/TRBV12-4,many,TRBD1,TGTGCCAGCAGAGACAGGGCCACTGAAGCTTTCTTT,CASRDRATEAFF
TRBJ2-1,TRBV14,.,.,TGTGCCAGCAGCCAAGCCGTGGCGTTGGAGCAGTTCTTC,CASSQAVALEQFF
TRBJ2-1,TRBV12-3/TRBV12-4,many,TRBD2,TGTGCCAGCAGTTCCTGGACTAGCCCAAATGAGCAGTTCTTC,CASSSWTSPNEQFF
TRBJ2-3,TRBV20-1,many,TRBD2,TGCAGTGCCTTAGCGGGCCCCGGGAGGGATACGCAGTATTTT,CSALAGPGRDTQYF
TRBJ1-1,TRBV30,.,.,TGTGCCTGGAGTCAGGGGTCTGAAGCTTTCTTT,CAWSQGSEAFF
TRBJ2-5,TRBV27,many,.,TGTGCCAGCAGTTCCCTCCGGAAAGGCTGGGGACAAGAGACCCAGTACTTC,CASSSLRKGWGQETQYF
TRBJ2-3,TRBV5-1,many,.,TGCGCCAGCAGCTATCTGGGTGGTAGCACAGATACGCAGTATTTT,CASSYLGGSTDTQYF
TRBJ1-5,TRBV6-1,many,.,TGTGCCAGCAGTGTTTTCAATTCTGGAGGGGTGGCTAGCAATCAGCCCCAGCATTTT,CASSVFNSGGVASNQPQHF
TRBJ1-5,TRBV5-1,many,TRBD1,TGCGCCAGCAGCGTGGAACCCTACAGGGGGGGACCCCAGCATTTT,CASSVEPYRGGPQHF
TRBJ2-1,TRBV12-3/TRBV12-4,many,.,TGTGCCAGCAGTTTGTCCGCTTCCTACAATGAGCAGTTCTTC,CASSLSASYNEQFF
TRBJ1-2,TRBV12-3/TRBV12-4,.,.,TGTGCCAGCAGCCCCGATCGGGGAGGGCATGGCTACACCTTC,CASSPDRGGHGYTF
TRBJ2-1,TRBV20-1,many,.,TGCAGTGCTAGATGGGGTGGTGAGCAGTTCTTC,CSARWGGEQFF
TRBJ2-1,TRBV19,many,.,TGTGCCAGCAGCTCGGGCTCCTACAATGAGCAGTTCTTC,CASSSGSYNEQFF
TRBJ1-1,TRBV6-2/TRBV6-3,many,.,TGTGCCAGCAGGGGACCGGGGTCGAACACTGAAGCTTTCTTT,CASRGPGSNTEAFF
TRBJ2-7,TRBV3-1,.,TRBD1,TGTGCCAGCAGCCAAGCCGGGACAGGTCTCAACGAGCAGTACTTC,CASSQAGTGLNEQYF
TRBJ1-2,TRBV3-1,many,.,TGTGCCAGCAGCCAAGGAGTTCAGGACAAGCGTGGCTACACCTTC,CASSQGVQDKRGYTF
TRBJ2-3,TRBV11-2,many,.,TGTGCCAGCAGCCAGGGAGAGGGAACCGCAGATACGCAGTATTTT,CASSQGEGTADTQYF
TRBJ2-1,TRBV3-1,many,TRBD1,TGTGCCAGCAGCTACAGGGGGCTTTCCTACAATGAGCAGTTCTTC,CASSYRGLSYNEQFF
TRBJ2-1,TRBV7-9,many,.,TGTGCGGGGTGCGTCAGCTCCTACAATGAGCAGTTCTTC,CAGCVSSYNEQFF
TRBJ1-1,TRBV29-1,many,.,TGCAGCGGAAAACAGGGCATCGGCACTGAAGCTTTCTTT,CSGKQGIGTEAFF
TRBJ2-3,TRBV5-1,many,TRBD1,TGCGCCAGCACGACTACCCCGGGACAGAGCACAGATACGCAGTATTTT,CASTTTPGQSTDTQYF
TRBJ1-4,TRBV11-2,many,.,TGTGCCAGCAGCTTAGGTCTCGGGGACTCAACTAATGAAAAACTGTTTTTT,CASSLGLGDSTNEKLFF
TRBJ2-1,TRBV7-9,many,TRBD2,TGTGCCAGCAGCTCGGGACTAGCGTACAACAATGAGCAGTTCTTC,CASSSGLAYNNEQFF
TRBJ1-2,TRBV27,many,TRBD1,TGTGCCAGCAGGCGACAGGGTTTTTCCTATGGCTACACCTTC,CASRRQGFSYGYTF
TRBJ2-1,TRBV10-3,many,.,TGTGCCATCAGGACCGGAGGGGGGAATGAGCAGTTCTTC,CAIRTGGGNEQFF
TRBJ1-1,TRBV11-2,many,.,TGTGCCAGCAGCTTACCTTTAAGCTACCCGGGGGGGCGATTCTTT,CASSLPLSYPGGRFF
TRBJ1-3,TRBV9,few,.,TGTGCCAGCAGCGCGTCCGGAGAGGGAAACACCATATATTTT,CASSASGEGNTIYF
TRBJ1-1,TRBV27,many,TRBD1,TGTGCCAGCAGCCCCGGACAGGGAACGGACACTGAAGCTTTCTTT,CASSPGQGTDTEAFF
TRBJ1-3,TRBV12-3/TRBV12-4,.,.,TGTGCCAGCAGTATCTCTATAAACACCATATATTTT,CASSISINTIYF
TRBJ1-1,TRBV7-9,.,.,TGTGCCAGCAGCTTAGAGGCCCTTTTATGGGGAGCTTTCTTT,CASSLEALLWGAFF
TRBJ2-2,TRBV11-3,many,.,TGTGCCAGCAGCTTAGAAAGGGGGACCGGGGAGCTGTTTTTT,CASSLERGTGELFF
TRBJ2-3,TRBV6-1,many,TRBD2,TGTGCCACGGGACTAGCGGGAGGGCCGCACACAGATACGCAGTATTTT,CATGLAGGPHTDTQYF
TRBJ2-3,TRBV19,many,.,TGTGCCAGTAGCCCCCCCGATCCAGCCAATACGCAGTATTTT,CASSPPDPANTQYF
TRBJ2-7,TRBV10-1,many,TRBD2,TGCGCCAGCAGTGGGGGACTAGCGGGAAAGCAGTACTTC,CASSGGLAGKQYF
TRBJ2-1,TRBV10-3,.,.,TGTGCCATCAGTGAGGGGGAGAGCTCCTACAATGAGCAGTTCTTC,CAISEGESSYNEQFF